This T cell receptor (beta chain) emerged from a study of shared T cell receptors in the human thymus. Trimming took 2 bases from V and 6 from J, leaving 17 bases between them. Germline V gene lookup returns CDR1 PRHDT and CDR2 FYEKMQ (reference sequence). The CDR3 has 17 amino acids. Here immunoSEQ multiplex PCR was the method, and the copy in TCRdb shows in-frame clones only, minus some. Of more than 550,000 clones listed, 70% to 90% are singletons. A further study also used this sample, focusing on human thymus T cells. That paper notes: Healthy Finnish infants undergoing corrective surgery for congenital heart defects were the donors. Thymus tissue for the work was resected from patients undergoing corrective heart surgery. V and J gene usage appeared biased in thymic and blood repertoires.

The material sequenced was thymocytes. The J gene is TRBJ1-6, the V gene TRBV13; D gene uncertain. This clonotype originated in a boy under two years old with a congenital heart defect. The CDR3 loop reads CASSLRPGRHPNSPLHF. The CDR3, as DNA: TGTGCCAGCAGCTTAAGGCCTGGGAGGCATCCTAATTCACCCCTCCACTTT. Full variable domain (remainder filled in from reference TRBV13 and TRBJ1-6): AAGVIQSPRHLIKEKRETATLKCYPIPRHDTVYWYQQGPGQDPQFLISFYEKMQSDKGSIPDRFSAQQFSDYHSELNMSSLELGDSALYFCASSLRPGRHPNSPLHFGNGTRLTVT.